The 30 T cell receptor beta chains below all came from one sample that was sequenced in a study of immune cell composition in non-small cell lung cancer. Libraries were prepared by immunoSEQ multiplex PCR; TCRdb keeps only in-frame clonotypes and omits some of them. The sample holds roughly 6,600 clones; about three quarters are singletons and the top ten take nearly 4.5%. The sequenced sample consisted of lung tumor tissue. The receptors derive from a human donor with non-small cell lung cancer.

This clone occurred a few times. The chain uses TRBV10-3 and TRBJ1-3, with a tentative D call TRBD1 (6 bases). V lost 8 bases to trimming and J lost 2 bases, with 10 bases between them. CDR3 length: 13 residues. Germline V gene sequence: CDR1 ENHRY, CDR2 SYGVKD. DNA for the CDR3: TGTGCCATCGCCTCAGGGGCTGGAAACACCATATATTTT. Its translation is CAIASGAGNTIYF.

The CDR3 coding sequence is TGCGCCAGCCAAGAGACTAGTGAGGAGGATGAGCAGTTCTTC. Its protein product is CASQETSEEDEQFF. The rearrangement uses TRBV5-1 and TRBJ2-1; weak D call: TRBD2 (6 bases). CDR1 and CDR2 (germline): SGHRS, YFSETQ. V was clipped by 7 bases and J by 8 bases, with 19 bases between them. CDR3 size: 14 residues.

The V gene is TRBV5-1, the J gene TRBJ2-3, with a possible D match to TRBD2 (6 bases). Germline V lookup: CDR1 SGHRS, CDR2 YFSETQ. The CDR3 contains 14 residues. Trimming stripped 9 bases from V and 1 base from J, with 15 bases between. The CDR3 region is CATGTGARTDTQYF. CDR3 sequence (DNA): TGCGCCACCGGGACGGGAGCCCGCACAGATACGCAGTATTTT.

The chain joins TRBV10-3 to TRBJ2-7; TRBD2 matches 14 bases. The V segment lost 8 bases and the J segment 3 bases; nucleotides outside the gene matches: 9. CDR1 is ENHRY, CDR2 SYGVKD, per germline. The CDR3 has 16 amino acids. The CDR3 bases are TGTGCCATCGCCCCGGGACTAGCGGGAGATGGCTACGAGCAGTACTTC. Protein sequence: CAIAPGLAGDGYEQYF.

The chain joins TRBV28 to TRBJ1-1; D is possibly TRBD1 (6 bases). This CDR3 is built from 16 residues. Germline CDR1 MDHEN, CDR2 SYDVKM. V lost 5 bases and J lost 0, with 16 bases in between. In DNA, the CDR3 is TGTGCCAGCAGTCCAATCCAGGGGACCGTGAACACTGAAGCTTTCTTT. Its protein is CASSPIQGTVNTEAFF. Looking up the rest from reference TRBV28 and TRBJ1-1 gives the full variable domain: DVKVTQSSRYLVKRTGEKVFLECVQDMDHENMFWYRQDPGLGLRLIYFSYDVKMKEKGDIPEGYSVSREKKERFSLILESASTNQTSMYLCASSPIQGTVNTEAFFGQGTRLTVV.

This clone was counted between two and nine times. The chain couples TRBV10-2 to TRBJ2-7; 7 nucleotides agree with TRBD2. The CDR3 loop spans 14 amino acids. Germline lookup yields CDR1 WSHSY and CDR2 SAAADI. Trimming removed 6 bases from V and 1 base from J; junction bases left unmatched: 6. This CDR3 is CASRGSGGSYEQYF. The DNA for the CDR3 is TGCGCCAGCAGGGGGTCGGGAGGATCCTACGAGCAGTACTTC.

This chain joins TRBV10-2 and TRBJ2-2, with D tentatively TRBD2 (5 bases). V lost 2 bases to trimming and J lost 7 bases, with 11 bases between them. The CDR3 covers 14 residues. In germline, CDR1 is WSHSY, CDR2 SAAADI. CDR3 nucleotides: TGCGCCAGCAGTGAGCGGGTTGGGAGCGGGGAGCTGTTTTTT. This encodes CASSERVGSGELFF.

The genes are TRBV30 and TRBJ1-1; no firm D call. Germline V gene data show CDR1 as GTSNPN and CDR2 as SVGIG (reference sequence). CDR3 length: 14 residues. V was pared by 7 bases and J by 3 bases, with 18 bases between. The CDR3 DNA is TGTGCCTCTTCGTTCCCGCTAACCGACACTGAAGCTTTCTTT. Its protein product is CASSFPLTDTEAFF.

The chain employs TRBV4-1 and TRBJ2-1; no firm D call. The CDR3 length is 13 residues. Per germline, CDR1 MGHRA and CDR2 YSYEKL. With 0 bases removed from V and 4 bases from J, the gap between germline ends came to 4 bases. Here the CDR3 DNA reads TGCGCCAGCAGCCAAGATCCTTACAATGAGCAGTTCTTC. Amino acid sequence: CASSQDPYNEQFF.

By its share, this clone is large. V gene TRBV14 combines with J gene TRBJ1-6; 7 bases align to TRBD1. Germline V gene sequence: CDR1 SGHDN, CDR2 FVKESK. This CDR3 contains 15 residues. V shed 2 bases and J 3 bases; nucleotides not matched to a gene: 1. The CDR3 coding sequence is TGTGCCAGCAGCCAAAGACAGGGCTATAATTCACCCCTCCACTTT. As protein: CASSQRQGYNSPLHF. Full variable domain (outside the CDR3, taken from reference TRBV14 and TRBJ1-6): EAGVTQFPSHSVIEKGQTVTLRCDPISGHDNLYWYRRVMGKEIKFLLHFVKESKQDESGMPNNRFLAERTGGTYSTLKVQPAELEDSGVYFCASSQRQGYNSPLHFGNGTRLTVT.

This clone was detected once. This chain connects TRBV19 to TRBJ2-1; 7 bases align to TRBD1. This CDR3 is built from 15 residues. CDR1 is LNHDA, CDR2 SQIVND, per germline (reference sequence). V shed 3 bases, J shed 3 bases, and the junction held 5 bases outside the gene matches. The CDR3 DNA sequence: TGTGCCAGTAGTATTGGGACAGCCATCTACAATGAGCAGTTCTTC. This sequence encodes CASSIGTAIYNEQFF.

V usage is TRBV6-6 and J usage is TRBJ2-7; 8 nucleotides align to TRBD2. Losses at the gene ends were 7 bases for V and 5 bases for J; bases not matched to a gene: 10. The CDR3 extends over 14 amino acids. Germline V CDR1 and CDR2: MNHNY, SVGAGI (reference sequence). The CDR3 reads CASIGGAGAHEQYF. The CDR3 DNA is TGTGCCAGCATCGGGGGAGCGGGAGCCCACGAGCAGTACTTC.

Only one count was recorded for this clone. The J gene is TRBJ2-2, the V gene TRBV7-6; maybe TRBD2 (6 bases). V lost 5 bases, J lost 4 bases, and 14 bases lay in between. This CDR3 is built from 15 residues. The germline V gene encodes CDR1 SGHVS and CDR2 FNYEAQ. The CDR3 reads CASSPREAGTGELFF. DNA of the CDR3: TGTGCCAGCAGCCCCCGGGAAGCGGGCACCGGGGAGCTGTTTTTT.

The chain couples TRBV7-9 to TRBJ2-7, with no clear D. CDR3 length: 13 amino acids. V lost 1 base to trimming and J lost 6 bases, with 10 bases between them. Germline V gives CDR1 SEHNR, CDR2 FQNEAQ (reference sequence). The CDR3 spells CASSLGPLVEQYF. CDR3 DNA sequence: TGTGCCAGCAGCTTAGGTCCCCTTGTCGAGCAGTACTTC.

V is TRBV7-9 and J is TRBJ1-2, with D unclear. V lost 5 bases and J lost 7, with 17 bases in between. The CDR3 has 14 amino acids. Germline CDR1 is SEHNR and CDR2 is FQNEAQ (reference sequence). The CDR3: CASSPLLSVSGYTF. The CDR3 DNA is TGTGCCAGCAGCCCCCTTTTGAGTGTCTCTGGCTACACCTTC.

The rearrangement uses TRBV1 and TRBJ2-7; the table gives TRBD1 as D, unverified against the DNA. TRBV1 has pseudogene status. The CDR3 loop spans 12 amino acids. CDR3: CTSTDRTSEQYF. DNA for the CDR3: TGCACCAGCACGGACAGGACCTCTGAGCAGTACTTC.

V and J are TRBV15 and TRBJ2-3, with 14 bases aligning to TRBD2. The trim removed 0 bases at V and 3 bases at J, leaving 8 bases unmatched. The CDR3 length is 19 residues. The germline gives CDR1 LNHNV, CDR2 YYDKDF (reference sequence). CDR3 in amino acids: CATSRDVGGTSGSTDTQYF. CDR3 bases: TGTGCCACCAGCAGAGACGTTGGGGGGACTAGCGGGAGTACAGATACGCAGTATTTT. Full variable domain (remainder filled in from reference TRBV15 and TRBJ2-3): DAMVIQNPRYQVTQFGKPVTLSCSQTLNHNVMYWYQQKSSQAPKLLFHYYDKDFNNEADTPDNFQSRRPNTSFCFLDIRSPGLGDTAMYLCATSRDVGGTSGSTDTQYFGPGTRLTVL.

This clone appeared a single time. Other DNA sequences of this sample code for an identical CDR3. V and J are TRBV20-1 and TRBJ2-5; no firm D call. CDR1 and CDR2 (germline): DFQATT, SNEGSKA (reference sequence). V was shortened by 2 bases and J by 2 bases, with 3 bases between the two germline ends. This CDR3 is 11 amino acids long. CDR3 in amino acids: CSARPQETQYF. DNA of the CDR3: TGCAGTGCTAGACCTCAAGAGACCCAGTACTTC.

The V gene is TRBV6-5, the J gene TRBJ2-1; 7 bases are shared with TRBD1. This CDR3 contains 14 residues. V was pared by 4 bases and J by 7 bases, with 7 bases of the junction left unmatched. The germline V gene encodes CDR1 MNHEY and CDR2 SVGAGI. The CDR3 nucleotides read TGTGCCAGCAGTTCAATGATCAGGGGGAATGAGCAGTTCTTC. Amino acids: CASSSMIRGNEQFF.

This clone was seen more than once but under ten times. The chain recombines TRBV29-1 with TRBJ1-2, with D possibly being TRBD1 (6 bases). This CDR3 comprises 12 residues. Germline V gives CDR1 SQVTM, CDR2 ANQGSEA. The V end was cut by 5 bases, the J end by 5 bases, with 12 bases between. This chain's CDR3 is CSVTRTGYGYTF. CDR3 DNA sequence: TGCAGCGTTACTCGAACAGGGTATGGCTACACCTTC. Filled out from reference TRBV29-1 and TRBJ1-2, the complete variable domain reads SAVISQKPSRDICQRGTSLTIQCQVDSQVTMMFWYRQQPGQSLTLIATANQGSEATYESGFVIDKFPISRPNLTFSTLTVSNMSPEDSSIYLCSVTRTGYGYTFGSGTRLTVV.

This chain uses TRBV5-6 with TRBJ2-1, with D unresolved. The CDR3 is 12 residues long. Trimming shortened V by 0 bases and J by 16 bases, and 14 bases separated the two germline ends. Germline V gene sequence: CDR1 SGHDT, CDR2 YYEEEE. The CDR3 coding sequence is TGTGCCAGCAGCTTGGACTCGAGCCACCCATTCTTC. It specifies CASSLDSSHPFF.

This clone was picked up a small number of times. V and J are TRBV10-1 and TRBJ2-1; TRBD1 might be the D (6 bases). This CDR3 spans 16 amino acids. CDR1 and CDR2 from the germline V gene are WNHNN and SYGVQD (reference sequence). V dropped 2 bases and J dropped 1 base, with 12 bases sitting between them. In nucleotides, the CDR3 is TGCGCCAGCAGTGAGGAGGCCGGGACATCCTACAATGAGCAGTTCTTC. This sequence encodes CASSEEAGTSYNEQFF.

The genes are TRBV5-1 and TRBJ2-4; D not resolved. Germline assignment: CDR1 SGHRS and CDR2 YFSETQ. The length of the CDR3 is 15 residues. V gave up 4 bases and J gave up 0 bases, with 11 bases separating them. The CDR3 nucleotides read TGCGCCAGCAGCCCGGAGCCTCTAGCCAAAAACATTCAGTACTTC. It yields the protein CASSPEPLAKNIQYF.

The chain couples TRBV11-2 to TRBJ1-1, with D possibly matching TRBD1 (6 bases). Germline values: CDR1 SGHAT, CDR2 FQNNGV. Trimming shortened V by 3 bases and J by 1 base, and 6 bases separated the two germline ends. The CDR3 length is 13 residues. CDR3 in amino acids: CASSFRGNTEAFF. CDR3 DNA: TGTGCCAGCAGCTTCAGGGGGAACACTGAAGCTTTCTTT. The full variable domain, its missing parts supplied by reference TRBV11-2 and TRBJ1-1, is EAGVAQSPRYKIIEKRQSVAFWCNPISGHATLYWYQQILGQGPKLLIQFQNNGVVDDSQLPKDRFSAERLKGVDSTLKIQPAKLEDSAVYLCASSFRGNTEAFFGQGTRLTVV.

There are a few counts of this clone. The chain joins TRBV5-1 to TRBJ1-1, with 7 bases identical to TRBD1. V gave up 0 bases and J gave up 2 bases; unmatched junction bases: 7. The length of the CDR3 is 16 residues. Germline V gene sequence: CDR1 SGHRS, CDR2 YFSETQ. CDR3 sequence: CASSLAGQRVNTEAFF. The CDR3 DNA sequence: TGCGCCAGCAGCTTGGCGGGACAGAGGGTTAACACTGAAGCTTTCTTT.

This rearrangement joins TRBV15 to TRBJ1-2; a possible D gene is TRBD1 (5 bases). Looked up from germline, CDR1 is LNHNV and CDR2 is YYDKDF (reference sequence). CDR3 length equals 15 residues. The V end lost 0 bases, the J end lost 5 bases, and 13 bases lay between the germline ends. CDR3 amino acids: CATSRDWSGRYGYTF. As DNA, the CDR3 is TGTGCCACCAGCAGAGATTGGTCAGGGAGGTATGGCTACACCTTC.

CDR3 region: CASSLQASTDTQYF. Here the CDR3 DNA reads TGTGCCAGCAGCTTACAGGCCAGCACAGATACGCAGTATTTT. This chain connects TRBV5-4 to TRBJ2-3; a possible D gene is TRBD1 (5 bases). Germline assignment: CDR1 SGHNT and CDR2 YYREEE (reference sequence). This CDR3 region has 14 residues. Between the trimmed V and J ends, which lost 2 bases and 0 bases, there was a span of 7 bases.

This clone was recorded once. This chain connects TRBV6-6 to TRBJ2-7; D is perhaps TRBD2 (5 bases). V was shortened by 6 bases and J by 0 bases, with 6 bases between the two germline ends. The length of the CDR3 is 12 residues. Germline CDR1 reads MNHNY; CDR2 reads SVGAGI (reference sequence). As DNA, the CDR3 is TGTGCCAGCAGGGGGAGCTCCTACGAGCAGTACTTC. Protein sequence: CASRGSSYEQYF.

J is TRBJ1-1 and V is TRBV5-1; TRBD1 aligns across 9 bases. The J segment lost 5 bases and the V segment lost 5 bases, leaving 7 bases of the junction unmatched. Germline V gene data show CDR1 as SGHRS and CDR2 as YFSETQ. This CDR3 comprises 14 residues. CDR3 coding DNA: TGCGCCAGCAGATTGTACGGACAGGGGACTGAAGCTTTCTTT. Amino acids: CASRLYGQGTEAFF.

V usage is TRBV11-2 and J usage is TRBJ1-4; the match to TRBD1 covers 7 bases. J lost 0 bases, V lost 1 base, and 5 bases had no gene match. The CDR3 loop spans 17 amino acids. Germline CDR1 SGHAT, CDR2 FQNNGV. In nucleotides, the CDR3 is TGTGCCAGCAGCTTAGGGACAGGTTGGGCAACTAATGAAAAACTGTTTTTT. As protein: CASSLGTGWATNEKLFF.